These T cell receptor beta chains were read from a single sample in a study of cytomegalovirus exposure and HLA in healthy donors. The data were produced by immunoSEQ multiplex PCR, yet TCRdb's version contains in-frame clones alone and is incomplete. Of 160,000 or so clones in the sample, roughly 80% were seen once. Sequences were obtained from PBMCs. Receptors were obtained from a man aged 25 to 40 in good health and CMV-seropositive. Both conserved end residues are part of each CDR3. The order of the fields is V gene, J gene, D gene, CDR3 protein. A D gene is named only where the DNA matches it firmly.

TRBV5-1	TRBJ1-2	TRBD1	CASSLGTGESGYTF
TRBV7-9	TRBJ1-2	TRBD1	CASSPRTGDGGYTF
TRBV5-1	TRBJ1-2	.	CASSLGSGDYGYTF
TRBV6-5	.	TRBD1	CASSYGGQGIYEQYF
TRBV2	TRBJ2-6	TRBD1	CASGTGGPGANVLTF
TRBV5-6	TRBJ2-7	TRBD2	CASSLSSGGYEQYF
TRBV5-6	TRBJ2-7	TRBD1	CASSAIGTGSSYEQYF
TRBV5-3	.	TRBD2	CANTGLAGGYEQYF
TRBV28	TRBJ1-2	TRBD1	CASREEQGADGYTF
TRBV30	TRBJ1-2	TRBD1	CAWTRGLGQGAEGYTF
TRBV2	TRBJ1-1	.	CASSVSFRTEAFF
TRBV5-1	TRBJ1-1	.	CASSLQRGSGTEAFF
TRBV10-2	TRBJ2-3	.	CASSENRVRADTQYF
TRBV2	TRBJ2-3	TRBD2	CASSSPSGGVTDTQYF
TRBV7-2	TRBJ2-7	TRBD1	CASSSTGGQSYEQYF
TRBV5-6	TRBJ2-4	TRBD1	CASSLVRTGENIQYF
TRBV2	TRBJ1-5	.	CASTRSGGDQPQHF
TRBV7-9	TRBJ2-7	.	CASSGPGSYEQYF
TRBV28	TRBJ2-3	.	CASRGRTVISTDTQYF
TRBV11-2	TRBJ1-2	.	CASSSGAGVHDGYTF
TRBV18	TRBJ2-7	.	CASSPTAYEQYF
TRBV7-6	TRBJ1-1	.	CASTLGTMNTEAFF
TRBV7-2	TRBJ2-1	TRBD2	CASSPGGANNEQFF
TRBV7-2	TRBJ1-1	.	CASSAGVGTEAFF
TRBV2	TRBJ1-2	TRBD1	CASSRDSEGYTF
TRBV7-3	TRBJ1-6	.	CASSLNTLDSDYNSPLHF
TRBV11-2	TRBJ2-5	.	CASSLAYRGRARETQYF
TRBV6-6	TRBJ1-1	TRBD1	CASSYSGTGGGTEAFF
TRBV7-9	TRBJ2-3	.	CASSLHQGTDTQYF
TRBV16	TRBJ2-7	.	CASSRGILYEQYF
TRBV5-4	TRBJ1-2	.	CASSLAGVNGYTF
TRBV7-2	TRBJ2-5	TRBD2	CASSLNAGGGETQYF
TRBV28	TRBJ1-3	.	CASSSLMTVSGNTIYF